This TCR beta chain was recorded in a study of shared clonotypes between healthy human individuals. Study results and limitations: Generation probabilities of non-shared clonotypes were lower (relative to those shared by all four donors).

As for this clone: The antigen is not known.

Germline V gene lookup returns CDR1 MDHEN and CDR2 SYDVKM. This CDR3 has 15 residues. Trimming left V 6 bases short and J 7 bases short, with 18 bases between. TCRdb's table, derived via immunoSEQ multiplex PCR, lists solely in-frame clones and lacks some. The sample holds around 2,000,000 clones, 95% seen once. The V call is TRBV28, the J call TRBJ1-4, with D unresolved. Specimen: naive CD4+ T cells sorted from blood. Stated subset: CD45RA+ positively selected. The TCR comes from a man between 18 and 35 years old in good health. The CDR3 loop reads CASRGENHAGEKLFF. In nucleotides, the CDR3 is TGTGCCAGCAGGGGAGAGAATCACGCGGGTGAAAAACTGTTTTTT.